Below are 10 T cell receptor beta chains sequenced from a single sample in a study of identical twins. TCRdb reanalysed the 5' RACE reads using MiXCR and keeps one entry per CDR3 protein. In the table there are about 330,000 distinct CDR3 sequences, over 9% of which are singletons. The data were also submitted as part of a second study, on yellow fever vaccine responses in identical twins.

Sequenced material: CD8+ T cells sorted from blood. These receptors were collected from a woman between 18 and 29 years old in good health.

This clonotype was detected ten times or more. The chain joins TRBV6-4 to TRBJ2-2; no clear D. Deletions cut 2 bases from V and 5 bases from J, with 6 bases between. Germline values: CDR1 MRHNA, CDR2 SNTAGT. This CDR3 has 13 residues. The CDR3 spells CASSDTSTGELFF. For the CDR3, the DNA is TGTGCCAGCAGTGACACATCTACCGGGGAGCTGTTTTTT.

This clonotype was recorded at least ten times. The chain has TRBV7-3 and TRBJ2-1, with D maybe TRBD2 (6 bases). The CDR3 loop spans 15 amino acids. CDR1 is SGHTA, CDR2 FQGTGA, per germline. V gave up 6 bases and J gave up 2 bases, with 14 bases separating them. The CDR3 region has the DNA TGTGCCAGCAGTTGGGGGGTAGCGGCCTACAATGAGCAGTTCTTC. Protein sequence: CASSWGVAAYNEQFF.

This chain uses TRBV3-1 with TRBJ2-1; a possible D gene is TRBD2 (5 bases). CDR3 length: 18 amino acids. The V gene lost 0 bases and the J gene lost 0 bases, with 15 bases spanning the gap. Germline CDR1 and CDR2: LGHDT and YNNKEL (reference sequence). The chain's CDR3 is CASSQDLPLAGSYNEQFF. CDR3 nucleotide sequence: TGTGCCAGCAGCCAAGATCTCCCTCTGGCGGGCTCCTACAATGAGCAGTTCTTC.

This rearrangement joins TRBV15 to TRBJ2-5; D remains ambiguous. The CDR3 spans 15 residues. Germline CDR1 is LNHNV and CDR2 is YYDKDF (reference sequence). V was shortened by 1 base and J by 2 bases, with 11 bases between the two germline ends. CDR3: CATSRVPTSQETQYF. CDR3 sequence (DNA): TGTGCCACCAGCAGAGTTCCGACTTCTCAAGAGACCCAGTACTTC.

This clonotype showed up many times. CDR3 loop: CASSSGTGNGYGYTF. The DNA for the CDR3 is TGTGCCAGCAGCTCAGGGACAGGGAATGGCTATGGCTACACCTTC. V is TRBV7-9 and J is TRBJ1-2, with 9 nucleotides matching TRBD1. CDR1 is SEHNR, CDR2 FQNEAQ, per germline (reference sequence). After removal of 4 bases from V and 4 bases from J, the junction contained 7 bases not matched to a gene. The length of the CDR3 is 15 residues.

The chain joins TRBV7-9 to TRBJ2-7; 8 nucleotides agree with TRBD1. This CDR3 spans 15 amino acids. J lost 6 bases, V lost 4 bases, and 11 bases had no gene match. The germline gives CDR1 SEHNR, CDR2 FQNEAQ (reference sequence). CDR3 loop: CASSSGQGVRSEQYF. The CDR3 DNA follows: TGTGCCAGCAGCTCCGGACAGGGAGTTCGATCCGAGCAGTACTTC.

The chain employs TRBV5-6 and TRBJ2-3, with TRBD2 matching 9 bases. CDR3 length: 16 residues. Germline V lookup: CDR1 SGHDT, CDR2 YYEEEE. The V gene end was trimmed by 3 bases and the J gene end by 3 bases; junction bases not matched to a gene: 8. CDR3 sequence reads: CASSSTGTSITDTQYF. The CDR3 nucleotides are TGTGCCAGCAGCTCGACCGGGACTAGCATAACAGATACGCAGTATTTT.

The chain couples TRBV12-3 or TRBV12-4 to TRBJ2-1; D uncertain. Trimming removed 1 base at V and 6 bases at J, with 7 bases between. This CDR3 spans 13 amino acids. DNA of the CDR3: TGTGCCAGCAGTTTAGTCCGCACCAATGAGCAGTTCTTC. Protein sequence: CASSLVRTNEQFF.

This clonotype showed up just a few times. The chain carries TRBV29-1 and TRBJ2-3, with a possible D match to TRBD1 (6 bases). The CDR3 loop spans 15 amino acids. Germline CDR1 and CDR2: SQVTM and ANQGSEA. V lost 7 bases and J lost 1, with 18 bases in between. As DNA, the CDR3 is TGCAGCGCTGTGGGCCAGGGGTGCTGCACAGATACGCAGTATTTT. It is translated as CSAVGQGCCTDTQYF.

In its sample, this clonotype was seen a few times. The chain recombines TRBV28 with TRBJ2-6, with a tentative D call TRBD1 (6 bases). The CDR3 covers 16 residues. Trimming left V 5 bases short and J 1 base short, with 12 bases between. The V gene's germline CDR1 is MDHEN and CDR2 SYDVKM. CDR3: CASSEPDRSGANVLTF. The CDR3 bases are TGTGCCAGCAGTGAACCGGACAGATCTGGGGCCAACGTCCTGACTTTC.